This TCR beta chain was documented in a study of OX40 agonist ivuxolimab in advanced cancers. About the study: Cohort: roughly 79% men, mean age about 60, aged roughly 23 to 90. Study results and caveats: Within 6 weeks, CD4+ and CD8+ blood T cells expanded clonally at 0.1 to 3.0 mg/kg.

Researchers took blood at baseline, on cycle 4 day 1, and on cycle 7 day 1. Using immunoSEQ multiplex PCR, the repertoire was profiled, and TCRdb retains in-frame clones only, with some absent. Of tens of thousands of clones in the sample, 70% to 90% were seen once. Details on this clone: The antigen is not known.

Per the germline V gene, CDR1 is LNHDA and CDR2 is SQIVND (reference sequence). V lost 1 base to trimming and J lost 2 bases, with 8 bases between them. This CDR3 contains 14 residues. This TCR was recovered from an adult with an advanced solid tumor such as melanoma, head and neck, liver or kidney cancer. This material consisted of CD4+ or CD8+ T cells sorted from blood, taken in a trial of the OX40 agonist ivuxolimab. The chain carries TRBV19 and TRBJ2-5; D not certain. CDR3: CASSIGLLQETQYF. The DNA of the CDR3 is TGTGCCAGTAGTATAGGGCTACTGCAAGAGACCCAGTACTTC.